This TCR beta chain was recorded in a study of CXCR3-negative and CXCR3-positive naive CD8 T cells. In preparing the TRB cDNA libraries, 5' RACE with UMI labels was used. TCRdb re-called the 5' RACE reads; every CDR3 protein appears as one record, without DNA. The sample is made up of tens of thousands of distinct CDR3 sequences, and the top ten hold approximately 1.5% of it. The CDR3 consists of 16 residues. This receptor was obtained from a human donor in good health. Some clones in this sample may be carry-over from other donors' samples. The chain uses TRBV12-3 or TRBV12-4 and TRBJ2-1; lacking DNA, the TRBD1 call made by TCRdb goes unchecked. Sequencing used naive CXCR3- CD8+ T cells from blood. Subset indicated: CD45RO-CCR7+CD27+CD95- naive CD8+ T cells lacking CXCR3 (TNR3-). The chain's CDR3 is CASSSPRTGGLDEQFF.